The rows below give T cell receptor beta chains drawn from one sample of a study of cytomegalovirus exposure and HLA in healthy donors. Sequencing was performed with immunoSEQ multiplex PCR; in TCRdb, only in-frame clones are kept and a portion is missing. The sample lists 120,000 to 150,000 clones, 88% occurring once. Material: PBMCs. The source is a young woman in good health and CMV-seropositive. CDR3s include the opening cysteine and the closing phenylalanine or tryptophan. The order of the fields is clone size, J gene, D gene, V gene, CDR3 protein, CDR3 DNA. D genes are given only for firm matches. Clone size is given for some rows only: seen once, a few or many times, or a class if the clone is expanded.

>NA|TRBJ1-2|NA|TRBV9
CASTSPGIYGYTF
TGTGCCAGCACCTCTCCAGGCATCTATGGCTACACCTTC
>NA|TRBJ2-2|NA|TRBV15
CATSRDVRLNTGELFF
TGTGCCACCAGCAGAGATGTCAGATTGAACACCGGGGAGCTGTTTTTT
>NA|TRBJ2-1|TRBD1|TRBV5-1
CASSAGTGTNEQFF
TGCGCCAGCAGCGCCGGGACAGGGACCAATGAGCAGTTCTTC
>once|TRBJ1-4|NA|TRBV11-2
CASSFGANEKLFF
TGTGCCAGCAGCTTCGGGGCTAATGAAAAACTGTTTTTT
>NA|TRBJ1-5|NA|TRBV19
CASSIGRMWRGPNQPQHF
TGTGCCAGTAGTATAGGTAGGATGTGGAGGGGACCTAATCAGCCCCAGCATTTT
>NA|TRBJ2-5|TRBD2|TRBV7-8
CASSPGDGRRETQYF
TGTGCCAGCAGCCCGGGGGACGGGAGGAGGGAGACCCAGTACTTC
>NA|TRBJ1-5|NA|TRBV27
CASSLGRGKGNQPQHF
TGTGCCAGCAGTTTGGGGAGGGGTAAAGGAAATCAGCCCCAGCATTTT
>NA|TRBJ1-1|NA|TRBV6-5
CASSFRWGLGTEAFF
TGTGCCAGCAGTTTCCGTTGGGGCTTGGGCACTGAAGCTTTCTTT
>NA|TRBJ2-5|NA|TRBV2
CATSPPGGTQYF
TGTGCCACCTCACCGCCTGGAGGGACCCAGTACTTC
>NA|TRBJ1-2|NA|TRBV28
CASSSTGSTPGYTF
TGTGCCAGCAGTTCAACCGGGTCCACCCCCGGCTACACCTTC
>NA|TRBJ2-3|TRBD2|TRBV19
CASSLMLAGGPTDTQYF
TGTGCCAGTAGTCTTATGTTAGCGGGAGGACCCACAGATACGCAGTATTTT
>NA|TRBJ1-2|NA|TRBV27
CASSPGGLANYGYTF
TGTGCCAGCAGTCCGGGGGGACTAGCTAACTATGGCTACACCTTC
>NA|TRBJ1-5|NA|TRBV7-2
CASTANNQPQHF
TGTGCCAGTACCGCGAACAATCAGCCCCAGCATTTT
>NA|TRBJ2-3|TRBD2|TRBV5-4
CASSGKGLAGDSTQYF
TGTGCCAGCAGCGGTAAAGGACTAGCGGGAGATAGTACGCAGTATTTT
>NA|TRBJ2-3|TRBD2|TRBV9
CASSPRLASTDTQYF
TGTGCCAGCAGCCCCAGACTAGCGAGCACAGATACGCAGTATTTT
>few|TRBJ2-7|NA|TRBV7-3
CASSSSMEGEQYF
TGTGCCAGCAGCTCTAGTATGGAGGGCGAGCAGTACTTC
>NA|TRBJ2-5|TRBD1|TRBV18
CASSPRQGLETQYF
TGTGCCAGCTCACCCCGACAGGGGTTGGAGACCCAGTACTTC
>NA|TRBJ1-6|NA|TRBV28
CASSSETGRGVPLHF
TGTGCCAGCAGTTCCGAGACAGGCCGGGGTGTACCCCTCCACTTT
>NA|TRBJ2-4|TRBD1|TRBV28
CASRPRQGAKWNIQYF
TGTGCCAGCAGACCCCGACAGGGGGCCAAGTGGAACATTCAGTACTTC
>few|TRBJ1-1|NA|TRBV2
CASSQGHLNTEAFF
TGTGCCAGCTCTCAGGGACACTTGAACACTGAAGCTTTCTTT
>NA|TRBJ2-7|TRBD1|TRBV19
CASSIGDRGTSYEQYF
TGTGCCAGTAGTATAGGGGACAGGGGAACATCCTACGAGCAGTACTTC
>NA|TRBJ2-2|NA|TRBV9
CASSARTGNTGELFF
TGTGCCAGCAGCGCGAGGACTGGGAACACCGGGGAGCTGTTTTTT
>NA|TRBJ2-3|TRBD2|TRBV28
CASNGRETDTQYF
TGTGCCAGCAACGGGCGGGAGACAGATACGCAGTATTTT
>NA|TRBJ2-1|NA|TRBV6-1
CASRQGTSYNEQFF
TGTGCCAGCAGACAGGGTACATCCTACAATGAGCAGTTCTTC
>NA|TRBJ1-2|NA|TRBV6-5
CASSYSGGATPYGYTF
TGTGCCAGCAGTTACTCGGGAGGTGCTACTCCCTATGGCTACACCTTC
>NA|TRBJ1-2|NA|TRBV18
CASSPQESNYGYTF
TGTGCCAGCTCACCCCAGGAAAGTAACTATGGCTACACCTTC
>NA|TRBJ1-4|TRBD1|TRBV7-8
CASSLGTGSEKLFF
TGTGCCAGCAGCTTAGGGACAGGGAGCGAAAAACTGTTTTTT
>NA|TRBJ1-5|NA|TRBV28
CASSFGVSNQPQHF
TGTGCCAGCAGTTTCGGGGTTAGCAATCAGCCCCAGCATTTT
>NA|TRBJ2-5|TRBD1|TRBV10-3
CATGTGGQAEQETQYF
TGTGCCACCGGGACCGGGGGACAGGCGGAGCAAGAGACCCAGTACTTC
>NA|TRBJ2-7|TRBD1|TRBV7-9
CASSFRDRGYEQYF
TGTGCCAGCAGCTTCCGCGACAGGGGCTACGAGCAGTACTTC
>NA|TRBJ2-7|NA|TRBV28
CAIQGPYEQYF
TGTGCCATTCAGGGCCCCTACGAGCAGTACTTC
>NA|TRBJ1-1|NA|TRBV5-1
CASSFDWGLGAFF
TGCGCCAGCAGCTTTGACTGGGGGCTCGGAGCTTTCTTT
>NA|TRBJ2-6|NA|TRBV28
CASRAHSGANVLTF
TGTGCCAGCAGGGCCCACTCTGGGGCCAACGTCCTGACTTTC
>NA|TRBJ2-2|NA|TRBV5-4
CASSLRAGATTGELFF
TGTGCCAGCAGCTTGAGAGCAGGGGCGACCACCGGGGAGCTGTTTTTT
>NA|TRBJ2-7|NA|TRBV7-6
CASSLGQGKGEQYF
TGTGCCAGCAGCTTGGGGCAGGGGAAAGGGGAGCAGTACTTC
>NA|TRBJ2-6|TRBD2|TRBV10-3
CAISGGLAGAGANVLTF
TGTGCCATCAGTGGAGGACTAGCGGGGGCTGGGGCCAACGTCCTGACTTTC
>NA|TRBJ2-3|TRBD2|TRBV4-2
CASSQAAGDPNTQYF
TGTGCCAGCAGCCAAGCCGCGGGGGATCCCAATACGCAGTATTTT
>NA|TRBJ1-6|TRBD1|TRBV19
CATLRTGSGSPLHF
TGTGCCACCCTCAGGACAGGGAGTGGTTCACCCCTCCACTTT
>NA|TRBJ1-1|NA|TRBV19
CASSMEWGAEAFF
TGTGCCAGTAGTATGGAGTGGGGGGCTGAAGCTTTCTTT
>NA|TRBJ2-2|TRBD1|TRBV7-9
CASSFGQGGELFF
TGTGCCAGCAGCTTCGGACAGGGCGGGGAGCTGTTTTTT
>NA|TRBJ1-2|NA|TRBV7-2
CASSLGSRYGYTF
TGTGCCAGCAGCTTGGGCTCCAGATATGGCTACACCTTC
>NA|TRBJ2-1|TRBD2|TRBV15
CATSADSGGFYNEQFF
TGTGCCACCAGCGCTGATAGCGGGGGGTTCTACAATGAGCAGTTCTTC
>NA|TRBJ1-1|TRBD1|TRBV2
CASRQGAIDTEAFF
TGTGCCAGCAGACAGGGGGCGATTGACACTGAAGCTTTCTTT
>NA|TRBJ2-2|TRBD2|TRBV6-6
CASSYSRGSGELFF
TGTGCCAGCAGTTACTCGCGGGGGTCCGGGGAGCTGTTTTTT
>NA|TRBJ2-3|TRBD1|TRBV5-4
CASSSPQGARTDTQYF
TGTGCCAGCAGCTCACCTCAGGGGGCTCGCACAGATACGCAGTATTTT
>once|TRBJ2-7|NA|TRBV2
CASSDVPLIDEQYF
TGTGCCAGCAGTGACGTTCCCTTAATCGACGAGCAGTACTTC
>NA|TRBJ2-7|TRBD1|TRBV11-1
CASSLDRGHEQYF
TGTGCCAGCAGCCTTGACAGGGGGCACGAGCAGTACTTC
>once|TRBJ1-2|TRBD1|TRBV5-1
CASNLDRDLSGYTF
TGCGCCAGCAACCTGGACAGGGATCTCTCTGGCTACACCTTC